Sequencing of this T cell receptor beta chain was carried out in a study of early T cells in non-severe SARS-CoV-2 infection. Study details: Sequencing of unsorted whole blood was done on bulk RNA, leaving chains unpaired.

The germline gives CDR1 LGHNA, CDR2 YSLEER. The CDR3 is 13 residues long. V was trimmed by 1 base and J by 3 bases, leaving 7 bases between them. This clonotype occurred many times. Attachment of unique molecular identifiers was made to individual cDNA molecules. TCRdb independently ran MiXCR on the 5' RACE reads; one entry per CDR3 protein. The sample comprises 30,000 to 35,000 distinct CDR3 sequences, around 4% of which are singletons, and about 6.3% rests with the top ten. This TCR derives from an adult who was a healthcare worker with PCR-confirmed SARS-CoV-2 infection or an uninfected control (not recorded which). The sequencing sample was made of whole blood. This chain links TRBV4-3 with TRBJ2-7; no clear D gene. The CDR3, as DNA: TGCGCCAGCAGCCAAGGAAGGCGCTACGAGCAGTACTTC. Protein sequence: CASSQGRRYEQYF.